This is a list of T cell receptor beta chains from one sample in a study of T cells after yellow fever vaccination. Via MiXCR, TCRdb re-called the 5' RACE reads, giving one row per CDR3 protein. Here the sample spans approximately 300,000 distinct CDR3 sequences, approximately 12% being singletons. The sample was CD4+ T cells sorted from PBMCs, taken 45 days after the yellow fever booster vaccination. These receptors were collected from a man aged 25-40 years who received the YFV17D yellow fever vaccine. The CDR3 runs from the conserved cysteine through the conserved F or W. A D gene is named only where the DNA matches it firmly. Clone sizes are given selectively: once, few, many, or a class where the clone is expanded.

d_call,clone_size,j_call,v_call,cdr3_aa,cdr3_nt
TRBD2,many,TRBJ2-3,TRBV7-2,CASSLAGGFPDTQYF,TGTGCCAGCAGCTTAGCGGGAGGGTTCCCAGATACGCAGTATTTT
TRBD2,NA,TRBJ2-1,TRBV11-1,CASGRAPTSGRKYNEQFF,TGTGCCAGCGGAAGGGCCCCGACTAGCGGGAGAAAATACAATGAGCAGTTCTTC
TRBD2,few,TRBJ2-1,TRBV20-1,CSARSSGVGPYNEQFF,TGCAGTGCTAGGTCTAGCGGGGTGGGCCCCTACAATGAGCAGTTCTTC
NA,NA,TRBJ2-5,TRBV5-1,CASSLERIQETQYF,TGCGCCAGCAGCTTGGAACGTATCCAAGAGACCCAGTACTTC
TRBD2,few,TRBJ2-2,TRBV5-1,CASSSRTTSGKAGELFF,TGCGCCAGCAGCTCCAGGACGACTAGCGGGAAGGCCGGGGAGCTGTTTTTT
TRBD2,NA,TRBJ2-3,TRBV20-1,CSAPASGIRDRQYF,TGCAGTGCGCCCGCTAGCGGGATTAGAGATAGGCAGTATTTT
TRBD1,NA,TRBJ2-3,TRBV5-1,CASRPPGQITDTQYF,TGCGCCAGCCGCCCGCCGGGACAGATCACAGATACGCAGTATTTT
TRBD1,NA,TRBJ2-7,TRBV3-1,CASSPAGQGLYEQYF,TGTGCCAGCAGCCCAGCGGGACAGGGCCTCTACGAGCAGTACTTC
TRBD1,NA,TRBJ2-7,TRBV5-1,CASSKGQGAGEQYF,TGCGCCAGCAGCAAGGGACAGGGGGCTGGCGAGCAGTACTTC
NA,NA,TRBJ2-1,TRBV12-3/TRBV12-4,CASSPSLAQQFF,TGTGCCAGCAGTCCCTCACTAGCCCAGCAGTTCTTC
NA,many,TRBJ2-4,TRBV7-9,CASSQKYIQYF,TGTGCCAGCAGCCAGAAGTATATTCAGTACTTC
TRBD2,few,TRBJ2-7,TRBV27,CASSLSYETSGSYEQYF,TGTGCCAGCAGTTTATCCTATGAGACTAGCGGGAGCTACGAGCAGTACTTC
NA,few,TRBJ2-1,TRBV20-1,CSATPGSDNNEQFF,TGCAGTGCGACGCCTGGATCGGACAACAATGAGCAGTTCTTC
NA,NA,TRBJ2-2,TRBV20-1,CSASKDTNTGELFF,TGCAGTGCGAGTAAAGATACGAACACCGGGGAGCTGTTTTTT
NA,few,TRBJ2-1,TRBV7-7,CASSLVQNNEQFF,TGTGCTAGCAGCTTAGTCCAGAACAATGAGCAGTTCTTC
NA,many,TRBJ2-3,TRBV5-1,CASSSPTDTQYF,TGCGCCAGCAGCTCACCCACAGATACGCAGTATTTT
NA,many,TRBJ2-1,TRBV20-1,CSAPYRGVSSYNEQFF,TGCAGTGCCCCATATCGCGGGGTAAGCTCCTACAATGAGCAGTTCTTC
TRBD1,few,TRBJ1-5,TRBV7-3,CASGQGAGQPQHF,TGTGCCAGCGGGCAGGGGGCCGGACAGCCCCAGCATTTT
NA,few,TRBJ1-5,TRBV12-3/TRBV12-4,CASSVGPSNQPQHF,TGTGCCAGCAGCGTCGGACCTAGCAATCAGCCCCAGCATTTT
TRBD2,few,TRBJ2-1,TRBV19,CASSISPLAGGKFF,TGTGCCAGTAGTATATCCCCCCTGGCGGGAGGGAAGTTCTTC
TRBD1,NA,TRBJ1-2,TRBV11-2,CASSPHGQGAIGYTF,TGTGCCAGCAGCCCCCATGGCCAGGGGGCCATTGGCTACACCTTC
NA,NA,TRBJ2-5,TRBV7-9,CASSFFPPETQYF,TGTGCCAGCAGCTTTTTCCCCCCGGAGACCCAGTACTTC
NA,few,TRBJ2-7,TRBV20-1,CSARARQVPYEQYF,TGCAGTGCTAGAGCCCGACAGGTCCCCTACGAGCAGTACTTC
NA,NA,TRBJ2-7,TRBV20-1,CSAAIPDGSYEQYF,TGCAGTGCTGCTATACCGGACGGTAGCTACGAGCAGTACTTC
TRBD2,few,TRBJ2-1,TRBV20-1,CSVLAGGPGEQFF,TGCAGTGTGTTAGCGGGAGGGCCGGGTGAGCAGTTCTTC
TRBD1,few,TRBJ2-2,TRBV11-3,CASSPRQGFTGELFF,TGTGCCAGCAGCCCGCGACAGGGTTTCACCGGGGAGCTGTTTTTT
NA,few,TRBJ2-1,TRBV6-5,CASSYRRQRHEQFF,TGTGCCAGCAGTTATCGAAGGCAGCGACACGAGCAGTTCTTC
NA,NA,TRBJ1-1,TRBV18,CASSPREILALEAFF,TGTGCCAGCTCACCCCGGGAGATCCTGGCTCTTGAAGCTTTCTTT
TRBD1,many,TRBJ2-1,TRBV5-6,CASSSPGTGGAEQFF,TGTGCCAGCAGCTCACCCGGGACAGGGGGTGCTGAGCAGTTCTTC